The clone carrying this T cell receptor beta chain was seen just once. No antigen is known for it. Germline loops: CDR1 SQVTM, CDR2 ANQGSEA. V was cut by 3 bases and J by 5 bases, with 10 bases left in between. The CDR3 covers 12 residues. These data originate in a study of CD8 T cells in ankylosing spondylitis. Study-wide results and limits: Earlier reports found some motif variants in synovial fluid and blood in reactive arthritis. Disease-associated clonotypes exhibited CD8+ identity and were relatively infrequent in peripheral blood. Reportedly, significant enrichment of disease-linked clones occurred in matched ankylosing spondylitis synovial fluid. What appeared characteristic of ankylosing spondylitis blood was a TCR beta motif of fewer than ten highly homologous variants.

The TCR beta libraries were generated through quantitative 5'-RACE incorporating molecular barcodes. TCRdb re-derived calls from the 5' RACE reads in MiXCR, one entry per CDR3 protein. The sample comprises over 400,000 distinct CDR3 sequences, about 24% of which are singletons, and 0.89% rests with the top ten. The sequenced sample consisted of blood, either unsorted or a sorted T cell fraction (not recorded which). V and J are TRBV29-1 and TRBJ1-2; D is undetermined. The TCR comes from a male donor with ankylosing spondylitis. In DNA form, the CDR3 reads TGCAGCGTTGATAAATACTCTTATGGCTACACCTTC. This gives the protein CSVDKYSYGYTF. Using reference TRBV29-1 and TRBJ1-2 for the parts outside the CDR3, the full variable domain is SAVISQKPSRDICQRGTSLTIQCQVDSQVTMMFWYRQQPGQSLTLIATANQGSEATYESGFVIDKFPISRPNLTFSTLTVSNMSPEDSSIYLCSVDKYSYGYTFGSGTRLTVV.